This T cell receptor beta chain stems from a study of regulatory T cells in long-lasting Graves disease. Study-level findings and limits: Those with persistent disease had in common more public clonotypes (2,741) than new patients (more than 900).

Time point described: persistent/refractory GD, antithyroid drugs over 5 years with positive TRAb. PBMC RNA was the source of the TCR library. With respect to this clonotype: No antigen is known for it.

The germline V gene has CDR1 DFQATT and CDR2 SNEGSKA (reference sequence). This CDR3 spans 12 amino acids. Library construction for TCR beta used iRepertoire HTBI primers and Arm-PCR of CDR3 regions. TCRdb ran MiXCR on the multiplex PCR reads and lists one entry per CDR3 protein. The sample has roughly 400,000 distinct CDR3 sequences; 20% to 25% are singletons. The chain is built from TRBV20-1 and TRBJ2-5, with D tentatively TRBD2 (7 bases). This clonotype originated in a female donor with Graves disease. The sample here was peripheral blood mononuclear cells (PBMCs), taken when the disease was refractory, from a patient treated with antithyroid drugs. DNA of the CDR3: TGCACTTGCACGGGGGGCGGGGAGACCCAGTACTTC. It is translated as CTCTGGGETQYF.